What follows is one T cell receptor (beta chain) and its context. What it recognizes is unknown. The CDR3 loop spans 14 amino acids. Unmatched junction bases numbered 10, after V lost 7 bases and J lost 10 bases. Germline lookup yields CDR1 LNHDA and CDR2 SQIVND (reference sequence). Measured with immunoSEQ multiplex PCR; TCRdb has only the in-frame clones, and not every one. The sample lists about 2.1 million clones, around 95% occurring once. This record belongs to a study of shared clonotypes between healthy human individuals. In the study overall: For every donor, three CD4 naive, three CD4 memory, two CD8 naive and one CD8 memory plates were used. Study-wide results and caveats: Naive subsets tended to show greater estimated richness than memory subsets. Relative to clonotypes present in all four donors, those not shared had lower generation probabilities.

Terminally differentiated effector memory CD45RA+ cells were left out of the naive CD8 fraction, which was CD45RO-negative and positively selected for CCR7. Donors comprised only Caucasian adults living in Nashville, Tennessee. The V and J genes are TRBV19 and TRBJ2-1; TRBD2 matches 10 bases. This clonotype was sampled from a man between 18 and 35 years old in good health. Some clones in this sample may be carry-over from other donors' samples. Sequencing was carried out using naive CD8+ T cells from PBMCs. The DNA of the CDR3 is TGTGCCAGTAATACTCAGGGACTAGCGCTAGAGCAGTTCTTC. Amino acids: CASNTQGLALEQFF.